These 20 T cell receptor beta chains came from one sample sequenced in a study of response to subunit inactivated influenza vaccine. One entry per CDR3 protein, called by TCRdb with MiXCR from the RT-PCR reads. Of 650,000 to 850,000 distinct CDR3 sequences in the sample, around 13% were seen once. The sequenced sample was PBMCs from blood, obtained 14 to 15 days before vaccination. The receptors derive from a man aged 45-60 years who received an inactivated influenza vaccine.

This clonotype was seen at least ten times. The chain couples TRBV6-1 to TRBJ2-5; weak D call: TRBD2 (6 bases). CDR3 size: 15 residues. In germline, CDR1 is MNHNS, CDR2 SASEGT. V was clipped by 2 bases and J by 4 bases, with 14 bases between them. This CDR3 reads CASSELGGSAETQYF. The CDR3 nucleotides are TGTGCCAGCAGTGAACTGGGGGGTTCGGCAGAGACCCAGTACTTC.

V is TRBV12-3 or TRBV12-4 and J is TRBJ1-1, with unresolved D. Trimming shortened V by 2 bases and J by 0 bases, and 7 bases separated the two germline ends. There are 14 residues in the CDR3. The CDR3 region is CASSLREMNTEAFF. CDR3 in DNA: TGTGCCAGCAGTTTACGGGAAATGAACACTGAAGCTTTCTTT.

The chain uses TRBV4-3 and TRBJ2-2, with a weak D call TRBD2 (5 bases). V lost 7 bases to trimming and J lost 3 bases, with 15 bases between them. Germline lookup yields CDR1 LGHNA and CDR2 YSLEER. The CDR3 is 15 amino acids. The CDR3 here is CASTSERADTGELFF. The CDR3 DNA follows: TGCGCCAGCACCAGTGAGCGAGCGGACACCGGGGAGCTGTTTTTT.

This clonotype was picked up a small number of times. The genes are TRBV29-1 and TRBJ2-1; D is ambiguous. This CDR3 has 11 residues. Germline V gene sequence: CDR1 SQVTM, CDR2 ANQGSEA. The V end lost 6 bases, the J end lost 4 bases, and 7 bases lay between the germline ends. This chain's CDR3 is CSVELYNEQFF. The CDR3 DNA is TGCAGCGTGGAACTATACAATGAGCAGTTCTTC.

This clonotype was detected a few times. This sequence joins TRBV3-1 and TRBJ1-6; D not resolved. The length of the CDR3 is 14 residues. Trimming removed 0 bases at V and 10 bases at J, with 10 bases between. Per the germline V gene, CDR1 is LGHDT and CDR2 is YNNKEL (reference sequence). CDR3 protein: CASSQDWQASPLHF. The CDR3 bases are TGTGCCAGCAGCCAAGACTGGCAGGCCTCACCCCTCCACTTT. Filled out from reference TRBV3-1 and TRBJ1-6, the complete variable domain reads DTAVSQTPKYLVTQMGNDKSIKCEQNLGHDTMYWYKQDSKKFLKIMFSYNNKELIINETVPNRFSPKSPDKAHLNLHINSLELGDSAVYFCASSQDWQASPLHFGNGTRLTVT.

Only a few counts were recorded for this clonotype. The chain carries TRBV6-2 or TRBV6-3 and TRBJ2-3; 13 positions agree with TRBD2. V shed 10 bases, J shed 6 bases, and the junction held 10 bases outside the gene matches. CDR1 is MNHEY and CDR2 is SVGEGT in the germline V gene. The CDR3 extends over 15 amino acids. In DNA form, the CDR3 reads TGTGCCACCCTCGGACTAGCGGGGGAGGCGGATACGCAGTATTTT. Translation: CATLGLAGEADTQYF.

A few counts support this clonotype. The chain couples TRBV19 to TRBJ2-7; 7 nucleotides line up with TRBD2. The trim removed 3 bases at V and 1 base at J, leaving 6 bases unmatched. Germline assignment: CDR1 LNHDA and CDR2 SQIVND (reference sequence). CDR3 length equals 15 residues. The CDR3 sequence is CASSILPGGSYEQYF. The CDR3 region has the DNA TGTGCCAGTAGTATCTTGCCGGGGGGTTCCTACGAGCAGTACTTC.

This clonotype turned up a few times. A much larger clone sits a single nucleotide away, making a read error possible. The chain links TRBV7-2 to TRBJ1-1; D gene unclear. The length of the CDR3 is 13 residues. From germline, CDR1 is SGHTA and CDR2 FQGNSA. Trimming took off 4 bases at V and 1 base at J, with 7 bases between the two ends. The CDR3 coding sequence is TGTGCCAGCAGCTGGCGACAGAACACTGAAGCTTTCTTT. This gives the protein CASSWRQNTEAFF.

The gene calls are TRBV20-1 and TRBJ1-2; D is unresolved. The length of the CDR3 is 13 residues. V lost 3 bases, J lost 0 bases, and 8 bases lay in between. Germline V gene data show CDR1 as DFQATT and CDR2 as SNEGSKA (reference sequence). CDR3 coding DNA: TGCAGTGCTAGTTTCCGGTCTAACTATGGCTACACCTTC. This sequence encodes CSASFRSNYGYTF.

This clonotype showed up just a few times. V usage is TRBV6-2 or TRBV6-3 and J usage is TRBJ2-1, with TRBD2 as a possible D gene (5 bases). CDR1 is MNHEY, CDR2 SVGEGT, per germline. Trimming removed 8 bases at V and 6 bases at J, with 17 bases between. The CDR3 covers 14 residues. The CDR3 nucleotides read TGTGCCAGCTCGAGCGGCCTTCCCGCCAATGAGCAGTTCTTC. Translating gives CASSSGLPANEQFF.

The chain has TRBV5-6 and TRBJ2-3; 10 nucleotides agree with TRBD1. The ends lost 0 bases at V and 5 bases at J; junction bases unmatched: 3. There are 15 residues in the CDR3. Germline CDR1 is SGHDT and CDR2 is YYEEEE. CDR3 amino acids: CASSLETGGLDTQYF. DNA of the CDR3: TGTGCCAGCAGCTTGGAGACAGGGGGCCTAGATACGCAGTATTTT.

V is TRBV6-2 or TRBV6-3 and J is TRBJ2-1; 7 nucleotides line up with TRBD2. Germline V lookup: CDR1 MNHEY, CDR2 SVGEGT. The trim removed 5 bases at V and 6 bases at J, leaving 10 bases unmatched. This CDR3 region has 15 residues. The CDR3 nucleotides are TGTGCCAGCAGTACGCGGGGGAGGCGGGGCAATGAGCAGTTCTTC. It yields the protein CASSTRGRRGNEQFF.

This clonotype was detected a few times. The rearrangement joins TRBV4-1 to TRBJ2-2; D is possibly TRBD1 (5 bases). The V end was cut by 2 bases, the J end by 1 base, with 8 bases between. The CDR3 length is 15 residues. The germline gives CDR1 MGHRA, CDR2 YSYEKL. The CDR3: CASSQYQGNTGELFF. CDR3 nucleotides: TGCGCCAGCAGCCAATATCAGGGGAACACCGGGGAGCTGTTTTTT.

The genes are TRBV4-1 and TRBJ1-2; D is possibly TRBD1 (5 bases). Germline V gives CDR1 MGHRA, CDR2 YSYEKL. The V and J ends lost 6 bases and 4 bases respectively, with 12 bases between them. This CDR3 contains 13 residues. In nucleotides, the CDR3 is TGCGCCAGCAGTAGGGAGGGGTCCTATGGCTACACCTTC. Its translation is CASSREGSYGYTF.

This sequence joins TRBV3-1 and TRBJ2-3; D call uncertain. V shed 4 bases and J shed 2 bases, with 10 bases lying between them. Germline CDR1 reads LGHDT; CDR2 reads YNNKEL (reference sequence). The CDR3 extends over 14 amino acids. The CDR3 loop reads CASSPTIITDTQYF. CDR3 nucleotide sequence: TGTGCCAGCAGCCCCACTATCATCACAGATACGCAGTATTTT.

The chain combines TRBV12-3 or TRBV12-4 with TRBJ2-7; TRBD2 matches 12 bases. V shed 7 bases and J 3 bases; nucleotides not matched to a gene: 4. The CDR3 is 14 residues long. CDR3 amino acids: CASTILAGGYEQYF. In nucleotides, the CDR3 is TGTGCCAGCACCATACTAGCGGGGGGCTACGAGCAGTACTTC.

This clonotype has a handful of counts. The gene calls are TRBV6-1 and TRBJ1-6, with D hard to call. Per germline, CDR1 MNHNS and CDR2 SASEGT. CDR3 size: 13 residues. Trimming cost V 7 bases and J 4 bases, with 8 bases left between them. In nucleotides, the CDR3 is TGTGCCAGCATCGGCGGATATAATTCACCCCTCCACTTT. This encodes CASIGGYNSPLHF.

The chain links TRBV7-8 to TRBJ2-3; 9 nucleotides match TRBD2. This CDR3 has 16 amino acids. Germline-derived CDR1 and CDR2 are SGHVS and FQNEAQ. The V segment lost 5 bases and the J segment 2 bases; nucleotides outside the gene matches: 8. This CDR3 is CASSVNSGGPTDTQYF. DNA of the CDR3: TGTGCCAGCAGCGTAAATAGCGGGGGCCCCACAGATACGCAGTATTTT.

This clonotype was detected many times. The chain joins TRBV10-3 to TRBJ2-2; D possibly corresponds to TRBD2 (6 bases). The ends were cut back, 6 bases at V and 4 bases at J, with 12 bases in the middle. This CDR3 has 14 residues. From germline, CDR1 is ENHRY and CDR2 SYGVKD. The CDR3, as DNA: TGTGCCATCAGGCGGGATGTTGCCACCGGGGAGCTGTTTTTT. Its protein product is CAIRRDVATGELFF.

This clonotype has ten or more counts. This chain connects TRBV5-1 to TRBJ2-2, with 8 positions matching TRBD1. Germline V lookup: CDR1 SGHRS, CDR2 YFSETQ. The CDR3 runs to 13 residues. The trim removed 3 bases at V and 5 bases at J, leaving 0 bases unmatched. CDR3 region: CASSWTGTGELFF. The CDR3 DNA is TGCGCCAGCAGCTGGACAGGGACCGGGGAGCTGTTTTTT. Full variable domain (missing parts from reference TRBV5-1 and TRBJ2-2): KAGVTQTPRYLIKTRGQQVTLSCSPISGHRSVSWYQQTPGQGLQFLFEYFSETQRNKGNFPGRFSGRQFSNSRSEMNVSTLELGDSALYLCASSWTGTGELFFGEGSRLTVL.